The 29 T cell receptor beta chains presented below share a single source sample, sequenced in a study of cytomegalovirus exposure and HLA in healthy donors. Only in-frame clones appear in the TCRdb table, and some are missing; sequencing was by immunoSEQ multiplex PCR. Among tens of thousands of clones listed, roughly 93% were seen once. The sequenced sample consisted of PBMCs. The receptors shown here come from a woman in her 30s in good health and CMV-seronegative.

The CDR3 nucleotides read TGTGCCAGCAGGGAGGGGACTACCTTCTCTGGAAACACCATATATTTT. Its protein is CASREGTTFSGNTIYF. The chain carries TRBV28 and TRBJ1-3, with D perhaps TRBD1 (5 bases). Germline V gives CDR1 MDHEN, CDR2 SYDVKM. The CDR3 spans 16 residues. Trimming removed 6 bases from V and 0 bases from J, with 15 bases in between.

The V and J genes are TRBV5-4 and TRBJ2-3, with 10 bases matching TRBD2. V was clipped by 4 bases and J by 6 bases; unmatched bases: 8. The length of the CDR3 is 15 residues. Germline V gene data show CDR1 as SGHNT and CDR2 as YYREEE (reference sequence). The CDR3: CASSRSGGAGDTQYF. The CDR3 nucleotides are TGTGCCAGCAGCCGCAGCGGGGGGGCCGGGGATACGCAGTATTTT.

The chain carries TRBV6-5 and TRBJ1-5; D might be TRBD1 (5 bases). The CDR3 runs 16 residues. V dropped 0 bases and J dropped 6 bases, with 15 bases sitting between them. Germline V CDR1 and CDR2: MNHEY, SVGAGI. The CDR3 here is CASSYSGRAGIQPQHF. Written as DNA, the CDR3 is TGTGCCAGCAGTTACTCCGGCAGGGCCGGAATTCAGCCCCAGCATTTT.

This chain uses TRBV4-1 with TRBJ2-7; 9 nucleotides match TRBD1. This CDR3 has 15 residues. Trimming took 5 bases from V and 6 from J; bases not matched to a gene: 11. From germline, CDR1 is MGHRA and CDR2 YSYEKL. CDR3 DNA: TGCGCCAGCAGCTACCCGGGACAGGGTGAGGGCGAGCAGTACTTC. This translates into CASSYPGQGEGEQYF.

This rearrangement joins TRBV6-5 to TRBJ2-7; D may be TRBD2 (7 bases). The CDR3 loop spans 13 amino acids. Germline V gives CDR1 MNHEY, CDR2 SVGAGI. Trimming removed 4 bases from V and 2 bases from J, with 9 bases in between. CDR3 region: CASSWGGTYEQYF. The CDR3 DNA sequence: TGTGCCAGCAGTTGGGGGGGCACCTACGAGCAGTACTTC.

The V and J genes are TRBV6-1 and TRBJ1-1; D is undetermined. Germline V CDR1 and CDR2: MNHNS, SASEGT. V was cut by 6 bases and J by 10 bases, with 12 bases left in between. The length of the CDR3 is 11 residues. CDR3: CASSQTGGAFF. The CDR3 DNA sequence: TGTGCCAGCAGCCAGACCGGAGGAGCTTTCTTT.

The chain uses TRBV7-2 and TRBJ1-1, with 7 bases matching TRBD1. Germline CDR1 is SGHTA and CDR2 is FQGNSA. There are 15 residues in the CDR3. The V and J ends lost 1 base and 5 bases, in that order; junction bases with no gene match: 7. The CDR3 spells CASSLVVRGMTEAFF. In DNA, the CDR3 is TGTGCCAGCAGCTTAGTGGTCAGGGGGATGACTGAAGCTTTCTTT. The whole variable domain, filled in from reference TRBV7-2 and TRBJ1-1, reads GAGVSQSPSNKVTEKGKDVELRCDPISGHTALYWYRQSLGQGLEFLIYFQGNSAPDKSGLPSDRFSAERTGGSVSTLTIQRTQQEDSAVYLCASSLVVRGMTEAFFGQGTRLTVV.

The rearrangement joins TRBV5-1 to TRBJ1-2, with 11 bases matching TRBD1. Germline values: CDR1 SGHRS, CDR2 YFSETQ. J gave up 7 bases and V 3 bases, and 17 bases lay outside the gene matches. This CDR3 spans 18 amino acids. Here the CDR3 DNA reads TGCGCCAGCAGCTCCTTGACAGGTGGGACAGGGGGTTCGAGTGGCTACACCTTC. It specifies CASSSLTGGTGGSSGYTF.

The rearrangement joins TRBV19 to TRBJ2-1; 9 bases are shared with TRBD1. CDR3 length: 15 amino acids. The V gene's germline CDR1 is LNHDA and CDR2 SQIVND (reference sequence). V trimming: 6 bases; J trimming: 7 bases; junction bases outside the gene matches: 10. The CDR3 nucleotides are TGTGCCAGTAGGGGACAGGGCGCGGGGGAGAATGAGCAGTTCTTC. Amino acid sequence: CASRGQGAGENEQFF.

This rearrangement joins TRBV6-5 to TRBJ2-2; a weak D match, TRBD1 (6 bases). CDR1 is MNHEY, CDR2 SVGAGI, per germline. The CDR3 contains 15 residues. V lost 2 bases, J lost 4 bases, and 11 bases lay in between. The CDR3 DNA reads as TGTGCCAGCAGTTACACAGGGATTGGCACCGGGGAGCTGTTTTTT. Translation: CASSYTGIGTGELFF.

The gene calls are TRBV28 and TRBJ1-4, with TRBD1 as a possible D gene (6 bases). The CDR3 spans 17 residues. Germline CDR1 is MDHEN and CDR2 is SYDVKM. V lost 5 bases, J lost 7 bases, and 23 bases lay in between. The CDR3 nucleotides are TGTGCCAGCAGTCCCTACAACGGGGGGCATAGGGGTGAAAAACTGTTTTTT. Protein product: CASSPYNGGHRGEKLFF.

The V call is TRBV30, the J call TRBJ1-4, with a weak D call TRBD1 (6 bases). Trimming stripped 1 base from V and 6 bases from J, with 15 bases between. Germline V gene data show CDR1 as GTSNPN and CDR2 as SVGIG (reference sequence). The CDR3 length is 15 residues. CDR3 coding DNA: TGTGCCTGGAGTGACCTCAGGGGCGTTGATGAAAAACTGTTTTTT. Residues: CAWSDLRGVDEKLFF.

This clone was found a few times. The chain links TRBV5-6 to TRBJ1-2, with no clear D. Germline lookup yields CDR1 SGHDT and CDR2 YYEEEE. This CDR3 region has 15 residues. Trimming pared 3 bases from V and 4 bases from J, leaving 16 bases between. The CDR3 bases are TGTGCCAGCAGCTACCGGGTCCTTCTCCTCTATGGCTACACCTTC. This codes for CASSYRVLLLYGYTF. The whole variable domain, remainder taken from reference TRBV5-6 and TRBJ1-2, is DAGVTQSPTHLIKTRGQQVTLRCSPKSGHDTVSWYQQALGQGPQFIFQYYEEEERQRGNFPDRFSGHQFPNYSSELNVNALLLGDSALYLCASSYRVLLLYGYTFGSGTRLTVV.

This clone came up once. This chain uses TRBV12-5 with TRBJ2-3, with 7 bases aligning to TRBD2. Germline V gene lookup returns CDR1 LGHNT and CDR2 FRNRAP. The CDR3 length is 15 residues. V was clipped by 6 bases and J by 9 bases; unmatched bases: 15. This CDR3 reads CASGPRSGRPFTQYF. CDR3 bases: TGTGCTAGTGGGCCCCGCTCCGGGAGGCCGTTCACGCAGTATTTT.

The V gene is TRBV27, the J gene TRBJ1-4, with D possibly being TRBD1 (6 bases). Germline CDR1 is MNHEY and CDR2 is SMNVEV (reference sequence). The CDR3 extends over 14 amino acids. V lost 6 bases and J lost 3, with 11 bases in between. The CDR3 sequence is CASRRSGANEKLFF. In DNA, the CDR3 is TGTGCCAGCAGACGGTCAGGGGCTAATGAAAAACTGTTTTTT.

This chain uses TRBV7-9 with TRBJ1-4; D uncertain. Deletions cut 5 bases from V and 8 bases from J, with 12 bases between. CDR1 SEHNR and CDR2 FQNEAQ come from the germline V gene (reference sequence). CDR3 length: 13 residues. The CDR3: CASSRHFQEKLFF. The CDR3 nucleotides are TGTGCCAGCAGCAGACATTTCCAGGAAAAACTGTTTTTT.

This chain uses TRBV19 with TRBJ1-3; 7 nucleotides align to TRBD1. CDR3 length: 14 residues. Germline V CDR1 and CDR2: LNHDA, SQIVND (reference sequence). J lost 2 bases, V lost 6 bases, and 4 bases had no gene match. CDR3 sequence (DNA): TGTGCCAGTAGCCAACAGGGGACTGGAAACACCATATATTTT. It codes for CASSQQGTGNTIYF.

The CDR3 sequence: CASSYLLGARGTEAFF. As DNA, the CDR3 is TGTGCCAGCAGTTACCTCCTAGGGGCGCGGGGCACTGAAGCTTTCTTT. The chain recombines TRBV6-5 with TRBJ1-1; possible D gene TRBD1, 5 bases. The CDR3 totals 16 residues. V was shortened by 2 bases and J by 4 bases, with 17 bases between the two germline ends. CDR1 is MNHEY, CDR2 SVGAGI, per germline.

J is TRBJ2-3 and V is TRBV7-2; D call uncertain. This CDR3 spans 14 amino acids. The V end was cut by 5 bases, the J end by 3 bases, with 12 bases between. Per germline, CDR1 SGHTA and CDR2 FQGNSA. CDR3 in amino acids: CASSLEWFTDTQYF. CDR3 sequence (DNA): TGTGCCAGCAGCCTCGAGTGGTTTACAGATACGCAGTATTTT.

J is TRBJ2-3 and V is TRBV5-4, with TRBD1 as a possible D gene (5 bases). Germline-derived CDR1 and CDR2 are SGHNT and YYREEE (reference sequence). V was clipped by 7 bases and J by 11 bases, with 20 bases between them. The CDR3 runs to 13 residues. CDR3 protein: CASAQDNNLRQYF. CDR3 DNA: TGTGCCAGCGCACAGGATAACAACCTTAGGCAGTATTTT.

J is TRBJ1-3 and V is TRBV2; 7 bases agree with TRBD1. From germline, CDR1 is SNHLY and CDR2 FYNNEI. The CDR3 spans 15 residues. The V segment lost 6 bases and the J segment 0 bases; nucleotides outside the gene matches: 5. The CDR3 region is CASRGTVGSGNTIYF. CDR3 coding DNA: TGTGCCAGCAGAGGGACAGTCGGCTCTGGAAACACCATATATTTT.

The chain links TRBV5-1 to TRBJ1-4; D is perhaps TRBD1 (5 bases). The CDR3 length is 16 residues. Trimming left V 0 bases short and J 5 bases short, with 14 bases between. The germline V gene has CDR1 SGHRS and CDR2 YFSETQ. Here the CDR3 reads CASSLAPQGRNEKLFF. CDR3 sequence (DNA): TGCGCCAGCAGCTTGGCCCCTCAGGGTAGGAATGAAAAACTGTTTTTT.

This clone was counted once. This rearrangement joins TRBV18 to TRBJ1-4, with 7 bases that match TRBD1. Germline V gene lookup returns CDR1 KGHSH and CDR2 LQKENI. The CDR3 extends over 14 amino acids. V shed 5 bases and J 3 bases; nucleotides not matched to a gene: 3. The CDR3 DNA sequence: TGTGCCAGCTCATCCACAGGGGCTAATGAAAAACTGTTTTTT. Its translation: CASSSTGANEKLFF.

This clone was seen at least ten times. This sequence joins TRBV4-2 and TRBJ2-1; D may be TRBD2 (5 bases). This CDR3 has 14 amino acids. The V end lost 4 bases, the J end lost 7 bases, and 14 bases lay between the germline ends. Per the germline V gene, CDR1 is LGHNA and CDR2 is YNFKEQ. The CDR3 nucleotides read TGTGCCAGCAGCCCTGGACTCGACTTGAATGAGCAGTTCTTC. Its protein product is CASSPGLDLNEQFF.

The V gene is TRBV7-9, the J gene TRBJ1-2; 8 nucleotides align to TRBD1. Germline V gene lookup returns CDR1 SEHNR and CDR2 FQNEAQ (reference sequence). V was pared by 1 base and J by 8 bases, with 6 bases of the junction left unmatched. The CDR3 spans 14 residues. The CDR3 sequence is CASSLVRAGGGYTF. The CDR3 bases are TGTGCCAGCAGCTTAGTGAGGGCAGGGGGCGGCTACACCTTC. The full variable domain, in which reference TRBV7-9 and TRBJ1-2 provide the parts outside the CDR3, is DTGVSQNPRHKITKRGQNVTFRCDPISEHNRLYWYRQTLGQGPEFLTYFQNEAQLEKSRLLSDRFSAERPKGSFSTLEIQRTEQGDSAMYLCASSLVRAGGGYTFGSGTRLTVV.

The chain carries TRBV28 and TRBJ1-4, with D possibly TRBD1 on 6 matching bases. Germline V gene sequence: CDR1 MDHEN, CDR2 SYDVKM. CDR3 length: 15 residues. V lost 5 bases and J lost 8, with 18 bases in between. In nucleotides, the CDR3 is TGTGCCAGCAGTACCCCGGGGGGCCTCCACGAAAAACTGTTTTTT. It encodes CASSTPGGLHEKLFF.

The chain joins TRBV10-3 to TRBJ1-5; TRBD1 might be the D (5 bases). Germline values: CDR1 ENHRY, CDR2 SYGVKD. This CDR3 has 16 amino acids. With 2 bases removed from V and 9 bases from J, the gap between germline ends came to 20 bases. This chain's CDR3 is CAISEGRTHLTWPQHF. DNA of the CDR3: TGTGCCATCAGTGAGGGCAGGACACACCTAACGTGGCCCCAGCATTTT.

Only one count was recorded for this clone. V and J are TRBV7-8 and TRBJ2-1; 8 bases are a match to TRBD2. Per germline, CDR1 SGHVS and CDR2 FQNEAQ. V shed 0 bases and J 6 bases; nucleotides not matched to a gene: 4. The CDR3 totals 15 residues. The CDR3 is CASSLASAGGNEQFF. The DNA for the CDR3 is TGTGCCAGCAGCTTAGCGTCTGCGGGGGGCAATGAGCAGTTCTTC.

Only one count was recorded for this clone. The chain links TRBV11-2 to TRBJ1-2, with D possibly being TRBD1 (5 bases). The germline V gene encodes CDR1 SGHAT and CDR2 FQNNGV. The CDR3 is 15 residues long. V lost 0 bases to trimming and J lost 3 bases, with 11 bases between them. This CDR3 is CASSLEWAGDYGYTF. In nucleotides, the CDR3 is TGTGCCAGCAGCTTAGAATGGGCGGGGGACTATGGCTACACCTTC. Full variable domain (missing parts from reference TRBV11-2 and TRBJ1-2): EAGVAQSPRYKIIEKRQSVAFWCNPISGHATLYWYQQILGQGPKLLIQFQNNGVVDDSQLPKDRFSAERLKGVDSTLKIQPAKLEDSAVYLCASSLEWAGDYGYTFGSGTRLTVV.